This T cell receptor beta chain was identified during a study of T cell responses to AZD1222 COVID-19 vaccine. Background on the study: Whether given at about 4 or about 12 weeks, second doses were pooled.

With respect to this clone: Its antigen is unidentified.

Study observations and caveats: The study found Spike-specific TCR breadth and depth rose after two AZD1222 doses. Females made up more of the donors, who were largely white British, and clonal diversity may have come out too low. Among spike-specific TCRs, nearly half reportedly target unmutated variant regions.

V shed 0 bases and J shed 4 bases, with 13 bases lying between them. From germline, CDR1 is SGHTS and CDR2 YDEGEE. The CDR3 consists of 15 residues. This table comes from immunoSEQ multiplex PCR, and its TCRdb copy is limited to in-frame clones, with some not included. The table includes 130,000 or so clones, 91% detected once. The starting material was peripheral blood, obtained on day 0 of AZD1222 vaccination. This TCR was sampled from an adult in good health. This chain joins TRBV5-8 and TRBJ2-5; D gene unclear. The CDR3 reads CASSLARTDGETQYF. DNA of the CDR3: TGTGCCAGCAGCTTGGCACGGACGGACGGAGAGACCCAGTACTTC.